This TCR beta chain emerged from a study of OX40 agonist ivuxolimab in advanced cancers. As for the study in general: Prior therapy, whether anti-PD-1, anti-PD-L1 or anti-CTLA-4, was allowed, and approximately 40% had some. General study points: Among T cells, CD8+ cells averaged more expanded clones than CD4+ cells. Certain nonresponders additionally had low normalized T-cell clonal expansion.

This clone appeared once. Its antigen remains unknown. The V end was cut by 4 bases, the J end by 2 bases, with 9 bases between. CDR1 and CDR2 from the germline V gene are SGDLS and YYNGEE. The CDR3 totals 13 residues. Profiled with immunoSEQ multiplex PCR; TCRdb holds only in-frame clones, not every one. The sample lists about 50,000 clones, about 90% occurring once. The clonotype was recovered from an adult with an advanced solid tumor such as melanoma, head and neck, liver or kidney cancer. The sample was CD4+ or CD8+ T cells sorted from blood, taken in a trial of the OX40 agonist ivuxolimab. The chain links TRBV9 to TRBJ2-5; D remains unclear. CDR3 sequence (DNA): TGTGCCAGCAGCCCCCGAGGACAAGAGACCCAGTACTTC. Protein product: CASSPRGQETQYF. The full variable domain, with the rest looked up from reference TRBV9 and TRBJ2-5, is DSGVTQTPKHLITATGQRVTLRCSPRSGDLSVYWYQQSLDQGLQFLIQYYNGEERAKGNILERFSAQQFPDLHSELNLSSLELGDSALYFCASSPRGQETQYFGPGTRLLVL.